The 20 T cell receptor beta chains listed next were all sequenced from one sample in a study of blood T cell repertoires in COVID-19. The protocol was immunoSEQ multiplex PCR, while the TCRdb copy is restricted to in-frame clones and leaves out a portion. The table includes about 160,000 clones, roughly 83% detected once. Sequencing used peripheral blood. The receptors shown here come from a woman over 75 with active or convalescent COVID-19.

V usage is TRBV4-3 and J usage is TRBJ2-7; D is perhaps TRBD2 (5 bases). V shed 1 base and J shed 3 bases, with 19 bases lying between them. Germline CDR1 reads LGHNA; CDR2 reads YSLEER. This CDR3 has 17 residues. CDR3 DNA sequence: TGCGCCAGCAGCCAAGGGATAGCTGAGGGATACCTCTACGAGCAGTACTTC. It is translated as CASSQGIAEGYLYEQYF.

This chain links TRBV12-5 with TRBJ2-1, with TRBD2 as a possible D gene (6 bases). There are 14 residues in the CDR3. V lost 1 base and J 8 bases, leaving 12 bases between the germline ends. Per germline, CDR1 LGHNT and CDR2 FRNRAP. In DNA form, the CDR3 reads TGTGCTAGTGGTTTGGCCGGCGGGACTTATGAGCAGTTCTTC. This sequence encodes CASGLAGGTYEQFF.

A single count supports this clone. This rearrangement joins TRBV11-3 to TRBJ1-2; 9 bases line up with TRBD1. The CDR3 is 13 residues long. Germline CDR1 is SGHNT and CDR2 is YENEEA. With V trimmed by 6 bases and J by 5 bases, 4 bases remained unmatched. CDR3 amino acids: CASSTGGRYGYTF. Here the CDR3 DNA reads TGTGCCAGCAGTACAGGGGGCCGGTATGGCTACACCTTC.

J is TRBJ2-7 and V is TRBV6-5, with TRBD2 as a possible D gene (6 bases). Trimming cost V 10 bases and J 4 bases, with 17 bases left between them. CDR3 length: 13 residues. Germline V CDR1 and CDR2: MNHEY, SVGAGI. This CDR3 is CATLRDSAYEQYF. As DNA, the CDR3 is TGTGCCACCCTCCGGGACTCTGCGTACGAGCAGTACTTC.

In its sample, this clone was seen a few times. Other nucleotide sequences from this sample produce the same CDR3. The chain is built from TRBV6-5 and TRBJ1-2, with a possible D match to TRBD1 (5 bases). Trimming left V 0 bases short and J 8 bases short, with 7 bases between. From germline, CDR1 is MNHEY and CDR2 SVGAGI. The CDR3 loop spans 12 amino acids. This chain's CDR3 is CASSYSGAGYTF. As DNA, the CDR3 is TGTGCCAGCAGTTACTCTGGGGCAGGCTACACCTTC.

The chain links TRBV10-3 to TRBJ2-7, with 12 bases that match TRBD2. The V segment lost 7 bases and the J segment 2 bases; nucleotides outside the gene matches: 6. CDR1 and CDR2 from the germline V gene are ENHRY and SYGVKD. The CDR3 consists of 15 residues. CDR3 bases: TGTGCCATCACCCCAGGACTAGCGGGAACCTACGAGCAGTACTTC. Residues: CAITPGLAGTYEQYF.

This sequence joins TRBV10-3 and TRBJ2-3; 12 bases are shared with TRBD2. With V trimmed by 6 bases and J by 3 bases, 7 bases remained unmatched. The germline gives CDR1 ENHRY, CDR2 SYGVKD. The CDR3 has 16 residues. The DNA for the CDR3 is TGTGCCATCAGGTCCCGACTAGCGGGGGTTACAGATACGCAGTATTTT. Translating it yields CAIRSRLAGVTDTQYF.

The rearrangement uses TRBV29-1 and TRBJ2-3, with 10 bases fitting TRBD1. The V gene end was trimmed by 4 bases and the J gene end by 4 bases; junction bases not matched to a gene: 5. CDR1 is SQVTM, CDR2 ANQGSEA, per germline. There are 14 residues in the CDR3. As DNA, the CDR3 is TGCAGCGTTGTGGGGACAGGGGTCCCAGATACGCAGTATTTT. Its translation is CSVVGTGVPDTQYF.

The genes are TRBV18 and TRBJ1-2; the D gene is possibly TRBD1 (6 bases). Trimming removed 3 bases from V and 4 bases from J, with 15 bases in between. In germline, CDR1 is KGHSH, CDR2 LQKENI. The CDR3 has 15 residues. This chain's CDR3 is CASSPGGPPFYGYTF. CDR3 DNA: TGTGCCAGCTCACCGGGGGGGCCCCCCTTCTATGGCTACACCTTC.

This chain joins TRBV18 and TRBJ1-3, with D tentatively TRBD1 (6 bases). The V gene's germline CDR1 is KGHSH and CDR2 LQKENI. V lost 0 bases to trimming and J lost 0 bases, with 9 bases between them. The CDR3 covers 16 residues. In DNA, the CDR3 is TGTGCCAGCTCACCACCGGGCAGGGGCTCTGGAAACACCATATATTTT. Translation: CASSPPGRGSGNTIYF.

The CDR3 region has the DNA TGTGCCAGCGGGCTGGGGGGTTTTAATGAAAAACTGTTTTTT. Its translation: CASGLGGFNEKLFF. The chain recombines TRBV7-9 with TRBJ1-4; D is perhaps TRBD1 (5 bases). CDR3 length equals 14 residues. Germline V gene sequence: CDR1 SEHNR, CDR2 FQNEAQ (reference sequence). Trimming took off 8 bases at V and 4 bases at J, with 14 bases between the two ends.

In this sample, this clone turned up many times. The chain is built from TRBV27 and TRBJ2-7; TRBD2 matches 7 bases. The junction had 8 bases not matched to a gene; V was cut back by 6 bases and J by 3 bases. Germline assignment: CDR1 MNHEY and CDR2 SMNVEV (reference sequence). The CDR3 loop spans 14 amino acids. Here the CDR3 reads CASRTITGGYEQYF. DNA of the CDR3: TGTGCCAGCAGAACGATAACGGGGGGCTACGAGCAGTACTTC.

The gene calls are TRBV24-1 and TRBJ2-1, with 7 bases aligning to TRBD1. The CDR3 is 16 amino acids. V was clipped by 2 bases and J by 3 bases; unmatched bases: 6. Germline V lookup: CDR1 KGHDR, CDR2 SFDVKD. This CDR3 is CATSDSRQGIYNEQFF. CDR3 nucleotide sequence: TGTGCCACCAGTGATTCCCGACAGGGTATCTACAATGAGCAGTTCTTC.

The chain links TRBV7-3 to TRBJ2-7, with 8 nucleotides matching TRBD2. After removal of 5 bases from V and 3 bases from J, the junction contained 9 bases not matched to a gene. From germline, CDR1 is SGHTA and CDR2 FQGTGA. This CDR3 comprises 15 residues. CDR3 bases: TGTGCCAGCAGCCCAGAGCGGGGGACCGACTACGAGCAGTACTTC. It codes for CASSPERGTDYEQYF.

The chain links TRBV10-3 to TRBJ1-6; maybe TRBD1 (6 bases). The germline V gene has CDR1 ENHRY and CDR2 SYGVKD. The CDR3 is 15 amino acids. Trimming cost V 1 base and J 8 bases, with 12 bases left between them. In DNA, the CDR3 is TGTGCCATCAGTGAGTTAGGGGGACGTGATTCACCCCTCCACTTT. Amino acid sequence: CAISELGGRDSPLHF.

The chain couples TRBV11-3 to TRBJ2-7, with TRBD1 matching over 8 bases. The junction had 11 bases not matched to a gene; V was cut back by 2 bases and J by 5 bases. The CDR3 is made up of 16 amino acids. Germline CDR1 and CDR2: SGHNT and YENEEA. The CDR3 here is CASSLYFSGTGNEQYF. CDR3 DNA sequence: TGTGCCAGCAGCTTATATTTCTCCGGGACAGGAAACGAGCAGTACTTC.

This chain uses TRBV7-3 with TRBJ2-3; 11 nucleotides agree with TRBD2. V trimming: 6 bases; J trimming: 6 bases; junction bases outside the gene matches: 2. This CDR3 comprises 13 residues. From germline, CDR1 is SGHTA and CDR2 FQGTGA. The CDR3 DNA follows: TGTGCCAGCAGGGCTAGCGGGGGGGATACGCAGTATTTT. Protein sequence: CASRASGGDTQYF.

This clone was detected a few times. The chain has TRBV6-5 and TRBJ1-1, with D tentatively TRBD1 (6 bases). The CDR3 length is 14 residues. Germline lookup yields CDR1 MNHEY and CDR2 SVGAGI. Trimming removed 6 bases from V and 0 bases from J, with 11 bases in between. The CDR3 reads CASRTRTVNTEAFF. CDR3 nucleotides: TGTGCCAGCAGAACACGGACAGTGAACACTGAAGCTTTCTTT.

The J gene is TRBJ2-7, the V gene TRBV14; 10 bases are shared with TRBD1. Per germline, CDR1 SGHDN and CDR2 FVKESK. V gave up 5 bases and J gave up 0 bases; unmatched junction bases: 4. The CDR3 is 15 residues long. The CDR3 spells CASSSGTGVSYEQYF. For the CDR3, the DNA is TGTGCCAGCAGCTCTGGGACAGGGGTCTCCTACGAGCAGTACTTC.

The CDR3: CASSLADYGYTF. The CDR3 DNA reads as TGTGCCAGCAGTTTGGCAGACTATGGCTACACCTTC. The chain recombines TRBV28 with TRBJ1-2; D remains ambiguous. The CDR3 consists of 12 residues. Germline assignment: CDR1 MDHEN and CDR2 SYDVKM. V was cut by 3 bases and J by 3 bases, with 5 bases left in between.